These T cell receptor beta chains were read from a single sample in a study of OX40 agonist ivuxolimab in advanced cancers. Profiled with immunoSEQ multiplex PCR; TCRdb holds only in-frame clones, not every one. The sample yields 70,000 or so clones, about 86% seen once. This specimen was CD4+ or CD8+ T cells sorted from blood, taken in a trial of the OX40 agonist ivuxolimab. These receptors were taken from an adult with an advanced solid tumor such as melanoma, head and neck, liver or kidney cancer. Both conserved end residues are trimmed from each CDR3. The order of the fields is V gene, J gene, D gene, CDR3 protein. A D gene is named only where the DNA matches it firmly.

>TRBV10-3|TRBJ2-1|TRBD2
AIRSGPGLAGDNEQF
>TRBV30|TRBJ2-3|.
AWRVGTLSTDTQY
>TRBV10-2|TRBJ2-5|.
ASSESEFQETQY
>TRBV29-1|TRBJ2-1|TRBD2
SVPSPQTSGRSDEQF
>TRBV28|TRBJ2-3|.
ASTPLDGGGRNTQY
>TRBV28|TRBJ2-7|.
ASSTGGRNNLGEQY
>TRBV6-1|TRBJ2-1|.
ASSDLTGSSSYNEQF
>TRBV10-2|TRBJ1-2|TRBD1
ASSESPQGGGYT
>TRBV19|TRBJ2-5|TRBD1
ASSFGTGGVKGKTQY
>TRBV19|TRBJ2-3|TRBD2
ASTRLAGGSVDTQY
>TRBV7-9|TRBJ2-7|.
ASSWDNSEQY
>TRBV5-1|TRBJ1-2|.
ASSFGGAARDYGYT
>TRBV5-1|TRBJ1-1|TRBD1
ASSFGQGIEAF
>TRBV7-8|TRBJ2-5|.
ASSLGLEETQY
>TRBV29-1|TRBJ2-5|.
SVSPGSETQY
>TRBV19|TRBJ2-1|TRBD1
ASSMAGQGSYNEQF
>TRBV2|TRBJ2-3|.
ASSTGSSTDTQY
>TRBV6-1|TRBJ2-7|.
ASSGTVPYEQY
>TRBV29-1|TRBJ2-7|.
SVEGEGSYEQY
>TRBV27|TRBJ1-1|.
ASSQITNTEAF
>TRBV18|TRBJ2-2|TRBD2
ASSHTSGGNTGELF
>TRBV19|TRBJ1-1|.
ASTGTVNTEAF
>TRBV6-5|TRBJ1-4|.
ASSYQGPAEKLF
>TRBV28|TRBJ1-5|TRBD1
ASSFGTGEHQPQH
>TRBV2|TRBJ1-4|.
ASSDLGELF
>TRBV6-4|TRBJ2-2|.
ASSDRNTGELF
>TRBV28|TRBJ1-4|.
ASTPGQGTRKLF